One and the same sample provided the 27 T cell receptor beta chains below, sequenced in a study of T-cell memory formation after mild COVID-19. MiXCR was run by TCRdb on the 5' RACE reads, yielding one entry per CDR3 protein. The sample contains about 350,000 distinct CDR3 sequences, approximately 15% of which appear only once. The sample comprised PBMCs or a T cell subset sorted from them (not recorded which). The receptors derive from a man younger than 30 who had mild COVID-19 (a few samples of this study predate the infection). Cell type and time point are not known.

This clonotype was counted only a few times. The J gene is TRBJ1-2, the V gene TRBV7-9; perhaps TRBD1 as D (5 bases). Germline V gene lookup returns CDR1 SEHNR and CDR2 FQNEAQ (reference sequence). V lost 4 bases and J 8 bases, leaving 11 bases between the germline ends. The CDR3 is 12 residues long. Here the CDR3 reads CASSWDRMGYTF. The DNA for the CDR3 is TGTGCCAGCAGCTGGGACCGAATGGGCTACACCTTC.

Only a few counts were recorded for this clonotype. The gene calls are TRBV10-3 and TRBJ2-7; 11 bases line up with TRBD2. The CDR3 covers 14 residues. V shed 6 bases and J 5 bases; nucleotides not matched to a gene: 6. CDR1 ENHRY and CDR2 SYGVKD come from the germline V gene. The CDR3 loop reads CAIRGTSGGDEQYV. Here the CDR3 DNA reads TGTGCCATCAGGGGGACTAGCGGAGGGGACGAGCAGTACGTC.

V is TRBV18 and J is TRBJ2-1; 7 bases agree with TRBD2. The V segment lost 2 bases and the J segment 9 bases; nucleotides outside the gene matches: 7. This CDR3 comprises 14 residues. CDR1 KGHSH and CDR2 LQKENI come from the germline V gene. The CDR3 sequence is CASSPVGGPSEQFF. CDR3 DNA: TGTGCCAGCTCACCAGTGGGAGGGCCTAGTGAGCAGTTCTTC.

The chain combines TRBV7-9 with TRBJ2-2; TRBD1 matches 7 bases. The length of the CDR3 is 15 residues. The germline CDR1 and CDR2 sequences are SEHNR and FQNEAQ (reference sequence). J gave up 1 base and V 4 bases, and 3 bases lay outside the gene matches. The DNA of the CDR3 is TGTGCCAGCAGCTCGAGGACAGGGAACACCGGGGAGCTGTTTTTT. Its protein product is CASSSRTGNTGELFF.

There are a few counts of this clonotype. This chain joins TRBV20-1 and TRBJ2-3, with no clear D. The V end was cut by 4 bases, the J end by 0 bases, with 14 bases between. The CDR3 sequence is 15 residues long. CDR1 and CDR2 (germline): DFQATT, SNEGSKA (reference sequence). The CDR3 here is CSATRRSTSTDTQYF. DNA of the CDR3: TGCAGTGCTACCAGGCGCAGCACCAGCACAGATACGCAGTATTTT.

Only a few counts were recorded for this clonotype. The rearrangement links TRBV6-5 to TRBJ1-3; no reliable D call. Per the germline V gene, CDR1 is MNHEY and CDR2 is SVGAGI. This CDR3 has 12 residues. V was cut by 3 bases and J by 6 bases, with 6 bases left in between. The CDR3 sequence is CASSYSENTIYF. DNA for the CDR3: TGTGCCAGCAGTTATTCGGAAAACACCATATATTTT.

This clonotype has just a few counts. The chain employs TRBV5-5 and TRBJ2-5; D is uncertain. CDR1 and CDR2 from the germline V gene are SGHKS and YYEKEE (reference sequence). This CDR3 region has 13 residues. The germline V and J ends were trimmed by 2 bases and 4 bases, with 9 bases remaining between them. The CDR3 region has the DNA TGTGCCAGCAGCTTCCAAGTTCGAGAGACCCAGTACTTC. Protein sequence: CASSFQVRETQYF.

CDR3 amino acids: CASSLSGTDYGYTF. The CDR3 DNA reads as TGCGCCAGCAGCCTCTCCGGGACGGACTATGGCTACACCTTC. The gene calls are TRBV5-1 and TRBJ1-2; the D gene is possibly TRBD1 (5 bases). The CDR3 is 14 amino acids. Per the germline V gene, CDR1 is SGHRS and CDR2 is YFSETQ. Trimming stripped 4 bases from V and 3 bases from J, with 13 bases between.

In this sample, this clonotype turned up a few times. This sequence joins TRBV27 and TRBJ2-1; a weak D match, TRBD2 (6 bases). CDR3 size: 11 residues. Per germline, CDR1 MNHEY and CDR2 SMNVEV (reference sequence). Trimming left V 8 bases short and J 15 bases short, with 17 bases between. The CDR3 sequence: CASLTRGEAFF. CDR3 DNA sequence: TGTGCCAGCCTAACTCGAGGGGAGGCGTTCTTC.

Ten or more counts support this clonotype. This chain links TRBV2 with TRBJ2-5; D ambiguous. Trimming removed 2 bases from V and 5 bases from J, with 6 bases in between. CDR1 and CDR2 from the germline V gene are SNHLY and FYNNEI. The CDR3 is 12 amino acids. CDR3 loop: CASSESWETQYF. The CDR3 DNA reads TGTGCCAGCAGTGAATCTTGGGAGACCCAGTACTTC.

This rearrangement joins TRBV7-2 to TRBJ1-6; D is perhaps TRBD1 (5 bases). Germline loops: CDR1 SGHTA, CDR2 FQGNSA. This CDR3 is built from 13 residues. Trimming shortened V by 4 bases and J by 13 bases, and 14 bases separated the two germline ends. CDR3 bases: TGTGCCAGCAGCTCCCGACAGCCCCAGCCCCTCCACTTT. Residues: CASSSRQPQPLHF.

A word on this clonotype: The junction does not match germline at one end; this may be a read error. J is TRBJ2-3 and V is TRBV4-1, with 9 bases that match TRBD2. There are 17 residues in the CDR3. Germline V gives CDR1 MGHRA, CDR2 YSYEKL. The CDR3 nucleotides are TGCGCCAGCAGCAAAGAGGCTAACGCGGGGGGGACAGATACGCAGTATTTT. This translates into CASSKEANAGGTDTQYF.

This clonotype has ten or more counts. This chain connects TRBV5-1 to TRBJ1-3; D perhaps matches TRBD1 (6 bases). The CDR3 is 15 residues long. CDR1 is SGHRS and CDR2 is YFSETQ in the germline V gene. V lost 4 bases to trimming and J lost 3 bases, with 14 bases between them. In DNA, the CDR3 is TGCGCCAGCAGCACGGAGGGGGTTTTTGGAAACACCATATATTTT. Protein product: CASSTEGVFGNTIYF.

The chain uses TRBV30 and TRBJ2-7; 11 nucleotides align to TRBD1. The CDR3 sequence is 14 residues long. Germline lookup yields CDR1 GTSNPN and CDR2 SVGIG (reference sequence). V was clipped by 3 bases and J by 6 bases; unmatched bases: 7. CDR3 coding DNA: TGTGCCTGGAGGCCGGGACAGGGGGTGGGCGAGCAGTACTTC. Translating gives CAWRPGQGVGEQYF.

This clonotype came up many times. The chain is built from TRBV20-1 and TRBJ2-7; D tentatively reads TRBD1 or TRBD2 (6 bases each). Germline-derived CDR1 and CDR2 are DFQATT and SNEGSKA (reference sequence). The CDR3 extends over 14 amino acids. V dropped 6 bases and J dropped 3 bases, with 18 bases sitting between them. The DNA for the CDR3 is TGCAGTGCCCGCGGAAGGGGGGCCTACTACGAGCAGTACTTC. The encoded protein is CSARGRGAYYEQYF.

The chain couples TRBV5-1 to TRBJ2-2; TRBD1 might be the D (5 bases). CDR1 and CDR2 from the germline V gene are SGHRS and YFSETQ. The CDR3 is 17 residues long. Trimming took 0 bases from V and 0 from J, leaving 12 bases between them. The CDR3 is CASSLGWGFANTGELFF. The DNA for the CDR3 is TGCGCCAGCAGCTTGGGATGGGGCTTCGCGAACACCGGGGAGCTGTTTTTT.

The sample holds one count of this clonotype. The CDR3 protein is CASSQERVSYNEQFF. Here the CDR3 DNA reads TGCGCCAGCAGCCAAGAGAGAGTCTCCTACAATGAGCAGTTCTTC. V gene TRBV4-3 combines with J gene TRBJ2-1; D remains ambiguous. CDR1 LGHNA and CDR2 YSLEER come from the germline V gene. This CDR3 is 15 amino acids long. The V gene lost 0 bases and the J gene lost 0 bases, with 6 bases spanning the gap.

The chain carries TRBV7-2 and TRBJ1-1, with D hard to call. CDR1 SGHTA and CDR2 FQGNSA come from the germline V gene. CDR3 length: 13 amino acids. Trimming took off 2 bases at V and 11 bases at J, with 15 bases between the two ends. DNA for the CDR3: TGTGCCAGCAGCTTACCCGGTCGGTTCGGGGCTTTCTTT. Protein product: CASSLPGRFGAFF.

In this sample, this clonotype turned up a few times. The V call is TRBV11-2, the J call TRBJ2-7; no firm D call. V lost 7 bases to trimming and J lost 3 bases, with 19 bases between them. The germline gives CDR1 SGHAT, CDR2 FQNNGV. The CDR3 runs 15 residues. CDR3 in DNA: TGTGCCAGCATACGTAGGGATACCCGAGACTACGAGCAGTACTTC. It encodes CASIRRDTRDYEQYF.

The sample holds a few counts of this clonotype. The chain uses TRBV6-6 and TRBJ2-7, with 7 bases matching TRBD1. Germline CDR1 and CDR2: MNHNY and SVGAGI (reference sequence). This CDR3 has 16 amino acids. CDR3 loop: CAIGRGRTGNSYEQYF. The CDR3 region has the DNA TGTGCGATCGGAAGGGGAAGGACAGGTAACTCCTACGAGCAGTACTTC.

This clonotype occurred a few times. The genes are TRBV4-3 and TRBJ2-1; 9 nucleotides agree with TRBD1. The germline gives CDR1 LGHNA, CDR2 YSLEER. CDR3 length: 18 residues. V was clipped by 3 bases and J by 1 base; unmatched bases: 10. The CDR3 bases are TGCGCCAGCAGCCACCGGTACAGGGGGCTTGTTTCCTACAATGAGCAGTTCTTC. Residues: CASSHRYRGLVSYNEQFF.

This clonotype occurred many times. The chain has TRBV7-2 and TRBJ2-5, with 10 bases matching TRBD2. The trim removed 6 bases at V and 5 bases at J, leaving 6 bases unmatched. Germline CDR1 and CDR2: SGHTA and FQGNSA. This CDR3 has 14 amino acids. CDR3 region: CASRAGTSVETQYF. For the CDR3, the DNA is TGTGCCAGCAGGGCCGGGACTAGCGTCGAGACCCAGTACTTC. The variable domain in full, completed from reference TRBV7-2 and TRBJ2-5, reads GAGVSQSPSNKVTEKGKDVELRCDPISGHTALYWYRQSLGQGLEFLIYFQGNSAPDKSGLPSDRFSAERTGGSVSTLTIQRTQQEDSAVYLCASRAGTSVETQYFGPGTRLLVL.

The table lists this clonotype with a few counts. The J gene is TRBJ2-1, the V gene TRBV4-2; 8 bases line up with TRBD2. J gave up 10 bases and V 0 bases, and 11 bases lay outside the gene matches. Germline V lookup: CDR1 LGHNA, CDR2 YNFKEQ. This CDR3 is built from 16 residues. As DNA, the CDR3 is TGTGCCAGCAGCCAAGAATCCAGCGGGGGATGGTGGGAGCAGTTCTTC. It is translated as CASSQESSGGWWEQFF.

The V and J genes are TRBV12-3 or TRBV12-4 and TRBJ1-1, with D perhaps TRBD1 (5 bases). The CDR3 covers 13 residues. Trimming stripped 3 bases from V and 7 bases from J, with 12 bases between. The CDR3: CASSFLGTIEAFF. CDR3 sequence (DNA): TGTGCCAGCAGTTTTCTGGGGACTATTGAAGCTTTCTTT.

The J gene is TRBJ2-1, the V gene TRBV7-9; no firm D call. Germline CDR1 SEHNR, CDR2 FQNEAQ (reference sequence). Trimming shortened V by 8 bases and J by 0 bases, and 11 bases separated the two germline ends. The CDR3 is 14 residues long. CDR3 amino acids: CASAARSSYNEQFF. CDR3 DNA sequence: TGTGCCAGCGCTGCCCGGAGCTCCTACAATGAGCAGTTCTTC.

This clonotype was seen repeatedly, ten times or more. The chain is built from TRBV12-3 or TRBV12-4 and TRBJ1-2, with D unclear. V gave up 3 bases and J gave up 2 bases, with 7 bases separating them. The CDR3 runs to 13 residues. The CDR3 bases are TGTGCCAGCAGTTTCCGAGGCAACTATGGCTACACCTTC. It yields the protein CASSFRGNYGYTF.

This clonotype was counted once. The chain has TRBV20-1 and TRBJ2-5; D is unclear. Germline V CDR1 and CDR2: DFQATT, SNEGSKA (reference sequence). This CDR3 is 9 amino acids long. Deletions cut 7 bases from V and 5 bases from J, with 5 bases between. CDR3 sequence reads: CSVGETQYF. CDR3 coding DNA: TGCAGTGTGGGGGAGACCCAGTACTTC.